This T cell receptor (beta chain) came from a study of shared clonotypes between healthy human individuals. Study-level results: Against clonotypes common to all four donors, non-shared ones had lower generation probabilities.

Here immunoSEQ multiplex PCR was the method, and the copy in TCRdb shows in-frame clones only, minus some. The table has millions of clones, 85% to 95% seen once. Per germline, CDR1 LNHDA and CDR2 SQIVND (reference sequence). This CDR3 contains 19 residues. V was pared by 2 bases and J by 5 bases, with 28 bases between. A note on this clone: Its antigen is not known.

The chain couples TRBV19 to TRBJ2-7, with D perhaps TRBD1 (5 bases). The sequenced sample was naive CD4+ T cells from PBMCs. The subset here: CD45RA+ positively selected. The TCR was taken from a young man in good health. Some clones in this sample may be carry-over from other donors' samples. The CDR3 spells CASSILSSGVGRVSHEQYF. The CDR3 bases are TGTGCCAGTAGTATACTTAGTTCAGGTGTCGGCAGGGTGAGCCACGAGCAGTACTTC. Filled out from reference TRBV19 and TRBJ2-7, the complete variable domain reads DGGITQSPKYLFRKEGQNVTLSCEQNLNHDAMYWYRQDPGQGLRLIYYSQIVNDFQKGDIAEGYSVSREKKESFPLTVTSAQKNPTAFYLCASSILSSGVGRVSHEQYFGPGTRLTVT.